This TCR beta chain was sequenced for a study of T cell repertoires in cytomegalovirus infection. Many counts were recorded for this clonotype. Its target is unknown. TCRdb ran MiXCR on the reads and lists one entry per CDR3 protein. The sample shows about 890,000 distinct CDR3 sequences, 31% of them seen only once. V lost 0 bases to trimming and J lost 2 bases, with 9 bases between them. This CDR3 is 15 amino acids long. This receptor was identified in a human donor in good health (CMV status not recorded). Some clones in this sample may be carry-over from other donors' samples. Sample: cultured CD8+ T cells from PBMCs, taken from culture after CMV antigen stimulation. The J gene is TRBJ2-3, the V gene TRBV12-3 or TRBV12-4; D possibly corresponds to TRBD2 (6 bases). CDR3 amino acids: CASSLASGSTDTQYF. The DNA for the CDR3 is TGTGCCAGCAGTTTAGCTAGCGGTTCCACAGATACGCAGTATTTT.